Listed below are T cell receptor beta chains from one sample, sequenced in a study of cytomegalovirus exposure and HLA in healthy donors. Measured with immunoSEQ multiplex PCR; TCRdb has only the in-frame clones, and not every one. The table for this sample gives tens of thousands of clones. Sequencing input: PBMCs. The receptors stem from a woman aged 60-75 years in good health and CMV-seronegative. The CDR3 runs from the conserved cysteine through the conserved F or W. The order of the fields is J gene, D gene, V gene, CDR3 DNA, CDR3 protein. The D gene is left open where the match is weak.

J: TRBJ1-5
D: TRBD1
V: TRBV28
DNA: TGTGCCAGCAGTGGTTCCGGGACAGGGGTCCAGCCCCAGCATTTT
CDR3: CASSGSGTGVQPQHF

J: TRBJ2-2
D: TRBD2
V: TRBV6-5
DNA: TGTGCCAGCAGTTACAGACCGGGACTAGCGGCCGGGGAGCTGTTTTTT
CDR3: CASSYRPGLAAGELFF

J: TRBJ2-7
D: NA
V: TRBV9
DNA: TGTGCCAGCAGCCCTACGGGGGGCAGGGTGGGCCACGAGCAGTACTTC
CDR3: CASSPTGGRVGHEQYF

J: TRBJ2-1
D: TRBD1
V: TRBV25-1
DNA: TGTGCCAGCAGTGATCGACAGGGAACTCTCCACAATGAGCAGTTCTTC
CDR3: CASSDRQGTLHNEQFF

J: TRBJ2-7
D: NA
V: TRBV6-1
DNA: TGTGCCAGCCACGGGGAAAAAGGACGTGCCGAGCAGTACTTC
CDR3: CASHGEKGRAEQYF

J: TRBJ1-4
D: TRBD1
V: TRBV18
DNA: TGTGCCAGCTCCCCCGGGACAGGGAATGAAAAACTGTTTTTT
CDR3: CASSPGTGNEKLFF

J: TRBJ2-5
D: NA
V: TRBV5-1
DNA: TGCGCCAGCAGCGAAGCCCCAGGAGGAGAGACCCAGTACTTC
CDR3: CASSEAPGGETQYF

J: TRBJ1-6
D: NA
V: TRBV5-4
DNA: TGTGCCAGCAGCTTTAAAAATTCACCCCTCCACTTT
CDR3: CASSFKNSPLHF

J: TRBJ1-3
D: TRBD1
V: TRBV27
DNA: TGTGCCAGCAAAAAAGGGACAGGGGTCGGAAACACCATATATTTT
CDR3: CASKKGTGVGNTIYF

J: TRBJ1-2
D: TRBD1
V: TRBV19
DNA: TGTGCCAGTAGCCCCCGGACAGGGGTGGACTACACCTTC
CDR3: CASSPRTGVDYTF

J: TRBJ1-3
D: NA
V: TRBV6-4
DNA: TGTGCCAGCAGTGACGGAGGCAAGAAGCCCTCTGGAAACACCATATATTTT
CDR3: CASSDGGKKPSGNTIYF

J: TRBJ2-1
D: NA
V: TRBV6-1
DNA: TGTGCCAGCAGATCCAGCGATCTACTGGAGCAGTTCTTC
CDR3: CASRSSDLLEQFF

J: TRBJ2-7
D: TRBD2
V: TRBV4-1
DNA: TGCGCCAGCAGCCAAGCGGTATCTACTGGGCTAGCGGGACTAAACTACGAGCAGTACTTC
CDR3: CASSQAVSTGLAGLNYEQYF

J: TRBJ1-2
D: TRBD1
V: TRBV4-3
DNA: TGCGCCAGCAGCCCTGGACAGGGGGTTCTGGTTTATGGCTACACCTTC
CDR3: CASSPGQGVLVYGYTF

J: TRBJ2-7
D: NA
V: TRBV19
DNA: TGTGCCAGTAGTATAAATCTAGATTACGAGCAGTACTTC
CDR3: CASSINLDYEQYF

J: TRBJ2-3
D: NA
V: TRBV19
DNA: TGTGCCAGTAGTGAGAGGGCTACAGATACGCAGTATTTT
CDR3: CASSERATDTQYF

J: TRBJ2-7
D: NA
V: TRBV30
DNA: TGTGCCTGGAGTCCCGTCGGGTCCGAGCAGTACTTC
CDR3: CAWSPVGSEQYF

J: TRBJ1-3
D: NA
V: TRBV19
DNA: TGTGCCAGTATCTCAGGGTCCTCTGGAAACACCATATATTTT
CDR3: CASISGSSGNTIYF

J: TRBJ1-2
D: TRBD1
V: TRBV11-2
DNA: TGTGCCAGCAGCTTCCAAGGGACAGATGGCTACACCTTC
CDR3: CASSFQGTDGYTF

J: TRBJ2-3
D: TRBD2
V: TRBV5-4
DNA: TGTGCCAGCAGCTTGGGAGCGGGAGGGGGCACAGATACGCAGTATTTT
CDR3: CASSLGAGGGTDTQYF

J: TRBJ2-1
D: TRBD2
V: TRBV15
DNA: TGTGCCACCAGCAGCGAGTCGCGGCTAGCGGGGTACAATGAGCAGTTCTTC
CDR3: CATSSESRLAGYNEQFF

J: TRBJ2-1
D: TRBD1
V: TRBV29-1
DNA: TGCAGCGCCGACGGGACAGGGTTCGATGAGCAGTTCTTC
CDR3: CSADGTGFDEQFF

J: TRBJ2-7
D: NA
V: TRBV7-2
DNA: TGTGCCAGCAGCCCAGGGTACGAGCAGTACTTC
CDR3: CASSPGYEQYF

J: TRBJ2-2
D: NA
V: TRBV1
DNA: TGCACCAGCAGCGGACTTATATGGGAGCTGTTTTTT
CDR3: CTSSGLIWELFF

J: TRBJ2-1
D: TRBD1
V: TRBV27
DNA: TGTGCCAGCAGTTTGAGTAGGACAGGTATCAATGAGCAGTTCTTC
CDR3: CASSLSRTGINEQFF

J: TRBJ1-1
D: TRBD1
V: TRBV5-1
DNA: TGCGCCAGCCAACTCGGCTCCGGGACAGGGAACACTGAAGCTTTCTTT
CDR3: CASQLGSGTGNTEAFF

J: TRBJ2-1
D: TRBD2
V: TRBV10-3
DNA: TGTGCCACCGAGGCGGGACTAGCGGGACCAAATGAGCAGTTCTTC
CDR3: CATEAGLAGPNEQFF

J: TRBJ1-5
D: NA
V: TRBV5-6
DNA: TGTGCCAGCAGCTTGGGGTACGGTCAGCCCCAGCATTTT
CDR3: CASSLGYGQPQHF

J: TRBJ1-6
D: NA
V: TRBV19
DNA: TGTGCCAGTAGTTCCAGACAGGAGAATTCACCCCTCCACTTT
CDR3: CASSSRQENSPLHF

J: TRBJ2-7
D: TRBD1
V: TRBV18
DNA: TGTGCCAGCTCACCCGGAGACAGGGGGAGGTACGAGCAGTACTTC
CDR3: CASSPGDRGRYEQYF

J: TRBJ2-1
D: TRBD2
V: TRBV5-1
DNA: TGCGCCAGCAGCTTCGGTGAGGCGGGGGGGGTGGACAATGAGCAGTTCTTC
CDR3: CASSFGEAGGVDNEQFF

J: TRBJ2-1
D: TRBD2
V: TRBV7-9
DNA: TGTGCCAGCAGCTTAACTAGCGAGACCACCTCGTTCTTC
CDR3: CASSLTSETTSFF

J: TRBJ2-2
D: TRBD2
V: TRBV6-6
DNA: TGTGCCAGCAACCAGGGACTACGGAACACCGGGGAGCTGTTTTTT
CDR3: CASNQGLRNTGELFF

J: TRBJ2-2
D: TRBD1
V: TRBV7-2
DNA: TGTGCCAGCAGCTATTCAGGGGGCGTGGGTTCCGGGGAGCTGTTTTTT
CDR3: CASSYSGGVGSGELFF

J: TRBJ2-7
D: TRBD2
V: TRBV7-2
DNA: TGTGCCAGCAGTTCGACTAGCGGGAACTACGAGCAGTACTTC
CDR3: CASSSTSGNYEQYF

J: TRBJ1-1
D: NA
V: TRBV6-5
DNA: TGTGCCAGCAGCCAAACAGTTAACACTGAAGCTTTCTTT
CDR3: CASSQTVNTEAFF